Shown below are 32 T cell receptor beta chains from a single sample sequenced in a study of monozygotic twins with cystic fibrosis. Sequencing used immunoSEQ multiplex PCR; TCRdb keeps in-frame clones, though not all of them. The profile shows tens of thousands of clones, roughly 97% of them singletons. Material for sequencing was blood. These TCRs come from a girl aged 2-10 years with cystic fibrosis.

The chain employs TRBV29-1 and TRBJ2-3, with D hard to call. The germline V and J ends were trimmed by 5 bases and 2 bases, with 11 bases remaining between them. The length of the CDR3 is 13 residues. CDR1 and CDR2 from the germline V gene are SQVTM and ANQGSEA. CDR3 nucleotides: TGCAGCGTTCGAACACGCCACACAGATACGCAGTATTTT. Translating it yields CSVRTRHTDTQYF.

The genes are TRBV4-1 and TRBJ2-5; 11 positions agree with TRBD1. The CDR3 covers 20 residues. Germline loops: CDR1 MGHRA, CDR2 YSYEKL. V was clipped by 4 bases and J by 6 bases; unmatched bases: 22. The CDR3 region has the DNA TGCGCCAGCAGCCCTCGAGGACAGGGGGCCTTGAAGAACCTGACGAAGACCCAGTACTTC. Amino acid sequence: CASSPRGQGALKNLTKTQYF.

About this clone itself: A junction end diverges from the germline sequence, so it may reflect a read error. The CDR3 bases are TGTGCCACCAGTATCCGACTTGGTCGCACAGATACGCAGTATTTT. Amino acids: CATSIRLGRTDTQYF. The J gene is TRBJ2-3, the V gene TRBV6-1; the D is unclear. Per germline, CDR1 MNHNS and CDR2 SASEGT. The CDR3 runs 15 residues.

J is TRBJ1-1 and V is TRBV11-2; D possibly corresponds to TRBD1 (6 bases). The CDR3 has 15 residues. V lost 4 bases and J 5 bases, leaving 17 bases between the germline ends. CDR1 SGHAT and CDR2 FQNNGV come from the germline V gene. The CDR3 sequence is CASSYLIGGKTEAFF. DNA of the CDR3: TGTGCCAGCAGCTACCTCATAGGGGGAAAAACTGAAGCTTTCTTT. Full variable domain (rest looked up from reference TRBV11-2 and TRBJ1-1): EAGVAQSPRYKIIEKRQSVAFWCNPISGHATLYWYQQILGQGPKLLIQFQNNGVVDDSQLPKDRFSAERLKGVDSTLKIQPAKLEDSAVYLCASSYLIGGKTEAFFGQGTRLTVV.

The J gene is TRBJ1-5, the V gene TRBV6-4; no clear D gene. The CDR3 is made up of 14 amino acids. Germline CDR1 MRHNA, CDR2 SNTAGT. V was clipped by 0 bases and J by 7 bases, with 10 bases between them. CDR3 protein: CASSDSATTQPQHF. The CDR3, as DNA: TGTGCCAGCAGTGACTCGGCAACTACCCAGCCCCAGCATTTT.

The rearrangement links TRBV10-3 to TRBJ1-1; a possible D gene is TRBD1 (5 bases). With 11 bases removed from V and 3 bases from J, the gap between germline ends came to 16 bases. CDR3 length: 13 residues. Germline CDR1 reads ENHRY; CDR2 reads SYGVKD. CDR3: CALARGLDTEAFF. The CDR3 DNA reads as TGTGCCCTCGCTAGGGGCCTGGACACTGAAGCTTTCTTT.

The chain couples TRBV11-3 to TRBJ2-5, with 7 nucleotides matching TRBD2. The CDR3 totals 14 residues. The germline V gene has CDR1 SGHNT and CDR2 YENEEA. The junction had 4 bases not matched to a gene; V was cut back by 4 bases and J by 2 bases. This CDR3 is CASSSRREQETQYF. DNA for the CDR3: TGTGCCAGCAGCTCCCGGCGGGAGCAAGAGACCCAGTACTTC.

The chain has TRBV12-5 and TRBJ2-1; TRBD2 matches 7 bases. With 0 bases clipped from V and 4 bases from J, the junction kept 3 bases outside the gene matches. The CDR3 runs to 15 residues. Per the germline V gene, CDR1 is LGHNT and CDR2 is FRNRAP. CDR3 sequence reads: CASGLVGGPYNEQFF. DNA for the CDR3: TGTGCTAGTGGTTTGGTGGGAGGGCCGTACAATGAGCAGTTCTTC.

This clone was counted a few times. The chain carries TRBV10-2 and TRBJ2-5; D is perhaps TRBD1 (5 bases). With 8 bases removed from V and 2 bases from J, the gap between germline ends came to 15 bases. The length of the CDR3 is 14 residues. The V gene's germline CDR1 is WSHSY and CDR2 SAAADI. CDR3 DNA sequence: TGCGCCAGCCGAATGACAGTTGTTCAAGAGACCCAGTACTTC. It yields the protein CASRMTVVQETQYF.

The CDR3 is CASPSYEQYF. In DNA, the CDR3 is TGTGCCAGCCCCTCCTACGAGCAGTACTTC. The chain employs TRBV7-4 and TRBJ2-7, with no clear D. There are 10 residues in the CDR3. Germline CDR1 and CDR2: SGHVT and SQSDAQ. Trimming left V 8 bases short and J 0 bases short, with 2 bases between.

The chain has TRBV28 and TRBJ2-5; 7 bases are shared with TRBD1. The junction had 9 bases not matched to a gene; V was cut back by 0 bases and J by 5 bases. The CDR3 is made up of 16 amino acids. Germline lookup yields CDR1 MDHEN and CDR2 SYDVKM. The CDR3 sequence is CASSLWPGQGEETQYF. The CDR3 bases are TGTGCCAGCAGTTTATGGCCCGGGCAGGGGGAGGAGACCCAGTACTTC.

The CDR3 reads CASSFKDTDTQYF. In nucleotides, the CDR3 is TGCGCCAGCAGCTTCAAGGACACAGATACGCAGTATTTT. This rearrangement joins TRBV5-1 to TRBJ2-3; no reliable D call. Looked up from germline, CDR1 is SGHRS and CDR2 is YFSETQ. There are 13 residues in the CDR3. The V end was cut by 2 bases, the J end by 2 bases, with 6 bases between.

This clone was seen more than once but under ten times. The chain's CDR3 is CSVDNPWLAGEQYF. The CDR3 DNA sequence: TGCAGCGTTGACAACCCCTGGCTAGCAGGCGAGCAGTACTTC. This rearrangement joins TRBV29-1 to TRBJ2-7; weak D call: TRBD2 (5 bases). This CDR3 is 14 amino acids long. The germline V gene has CDR1 SQVTM and CDR2 ANQGSEA. Trimming took off 3 bases at V and 6 bases at J, with 18 bases between the two ends.

V gene TRBV13 combines with J gene TRBJ1-1, with D hard to call. The CDR3 consists of 13 residues. Germline CDR1 PRHDT, CDR2 FYEKMQ (reference sequence). V gave up 1 base and J gave up 3 bases, with 6 bases separating them. The CDR3 loop is CASSLVRYTEAFF. The CDR3 coding sequence is TGTGCCAGCAGCTTAGTAAGGTACACTGAAGCTTTCTTT.

This clone was counted a single time. The chain links TRBV28 to TRBJ2-3; TRBD2 aligns across 8 bases. This CDR3 contains 14 residues. V was clipped by 3 bases and J by 6 bases; unmatched bases: 5. CDR1 and CDR2 (germline): MDHEN, SYDVKM. The DNA for the CDR3 is TGTGCCAGCAGTTTGTCCAGCGGGAGTGATACGCAGTATTTT. Its protein product is CASSLSSGSDTQYF.

The CDR3 nucleotides read TGTGCCAGCTCGGAGGTAGGGGTTCGAGACACTGAAGCTTTCTTT. Translation: CASSEVGVRDTEAFF. This chain links TRBV5-8 with TRBJ1-1; maybe TRBD1 (5 bases). This CDR3 has 15 residues. Looked up from germline, CDR1 is SGHTS and CDR2 is YDEGEE. V lost 7 bases, J lost 3 bases, and 19 bases lay in between.

The J gene is TRBJ2-3, the V gene TRBV6-5; TRBD2 might be the D (6 bases). The CDR3 consists of 14 residues. Trimming took off 0 bases at V and 5 bases at J, with 9 bases between the two ends. The germline gives CDR1 MNHEY, CDR2 SVGAGI. In DNA, the CDR3 is TGTGCCAGCAGTTACTCGGTTAGCGGAGATACGCAGTATTTT. It encodes CASSYSVSGDTQYF.

The rearrangement links TRBV2 to TRBJ2-3; TRBD2 matches 8 bases. Germline assignment: CDR1 SNHLY and CDR2 FYNNEI. Unmatched junction bases numbered 4, after V lost 1 base and J lost 4 bases. The CDR3 covers 15 residues. CDR3 protein: CASSEGAGGADTQYF. The CDR3, as DNA: TGTGCCAGCAGTGAAGGGGCGGGAGGCGCAGATACGCAGTATTTT.

This chain joins TRBV10-2 and TRBJ2-7; TRBD1 aligns across 8 bases. The V segment lost 2 bases and the J segment 7 bases; nucleotides outside the gene matches: 13. Germline assignment: CDR1 WSHSY and CDR2 SAAADI. The CDR3 sequence is 16 residues long. The CDR3 DNA is TGCGCCAGCAGTGAGACTCGAGACAGGGGCCTTAGGGAGCAGTACTTC. Translated: CASSETRDRGLREQYF.

By sample fraction, this clone is large (0.1 to 1%). CDR3 DNA sequence: TGTGCCAGCAGTTTTGTTGAGGAGGGGACTGAAGCTTTCTTT. Translating it yields CASSFVEEGTEAFF. The rearrangement uses TRBV28 and TRBJ1-1; D is perhaps TRBD1 (5 bases). Trimming removed 3 bases from V and 5 bases from J, with 13 bases in between. The CDR3 has 14 amino acids. Per the germline V gene, CDR1 is MDHEN and CDR2 is SYDVKM.

The gene calls are TRBV25-1 and TRBJ2-1, with D hard to call. The CDR3 totals 11 residues. Germline V gene lookup returns CDR1 MGHDK and CDR2 SYGVNS. The ends were cut back, 5 bases at V and 1 base at J, with 0 bases in the middle. The CDR3 DNA sequence: TGTGCCAGCAGTTCCTACAATGAGCAGTTCTTC. Its translation is CASSSYNEQFF.

This rearrangement joins TRBV9 to TRBJ2-7; 7 bases match TRBD1. V shed 4 bases, J shed 0 bases, and the junction held 4 bases outside the gene matches. The length of the CDR3 is 14 residues. The germline CDR1 and CDR2 sequences are SGDLS and YYNGEE. The CDR3 loop reads CASSPEGASYEQYF. CDR3 nucleotides: TGTGCCAGCAGCCCCGAGGGGGCCTCCTACGAGCAGTACTTC.

The chain joins TRBV2 to TRBJ1-1; D is undetermined. CDR3 size: 12 residues. Germline CDR1 reads SNHLY; CDR2 reads FYNNEI. V was clipped by 4 bases and J by 10 bases, with 13 bases between them. The CDR3 DNA follows: TGTGCCAGCAGTGGGCTACCACCCGGAGCTTTCTTT. It yields the protein CASSGLPPGAFF.

The rearrangement links TRBV19 to TRBJ2-5, with D unresolved. The CDR3 consists of 13 residues. Germline V gives CDR1 LNHDA, CDR2 SQIVND (reference sequence). V was trimmed by 4 bases and J by 1 base, leaving 7 bases between them. CDR3 coding DNA: TGTGCCAGTAGTACTTCGACCCAAGAGACCCAGTACTTC. Protein product: CASSTSTQETQYF.

The chain has TRBV5-1 and TRBJ2-3, with TRBD1 as a possible D gene (5 bases). This CDR3 region has 14 residues. V was clipped by 4 bases and J by 4 bases, with 13 bases between them. Germline CDR1 is SGHRS and CDR2 is YFSETQ. CDR3 in DNA: TGCGCCAGCAGCAACAGGCTGGTGGCAGATACGCAGTATTTT. This encodes CASSNRLVADTQYF.

In nucleotides, the CDR3 is TGCGCCAGCAGCCCGCTAGCGGGTTATAACGAGCAGTACTTC. It encodes CASSPLAGYNEQYF. V gene TRBV4-1 combines with J gene TRBJ2-7, with 8 positions matching TRBD2. The CDR3 spans 14 residues. Germline CDR1 and CDR2: MGHRA and YSYEKL. Trimming at V came to 4 bases and at J to 5 bases, leaving 7 bases not matched to a gene.

The table lists this clone with a count of one. The chain couples TRBV6-6 to TRBJ2-1; TRBD2 might be the D (6 bases). Per the germline V gene, CDR1 is MNHNY and CDR2 is SVGAGI (reference sequence). The CDR3 is 13 amino acids. Trimming took 4 bases from V and 4 from J, leaving 8 bases between them. The CDR3 sequence: CASSSGTYNEQFF. The CDR3 DNA follows: TGTGCCAGCAGTTCCGGGACTTACAATGAGCAGTTCTTC.

The CDR3 DNA is TGTGCCAGCAGCTTAGAAGGGAACCCCAACACTGAAGCTTTCTTT. Translation gives CASSLEGNPNTEAFF. This rearrangement joins TRBV11-2 to TRBJ1-1; D is uncertain. V shed 0 bases and J shed 2 bases, with 10 bases lying between them. This CDR3 has 15 residues. The germline CDR1 and CDR2 sequences are SGHAT and FQNNGV. Drawing the rest from reference TRBV11-2 and TRBJ1-1, the complete variable domain is EAGVAQSPRYKIIEKRQSVAFWCNPISGHATLYWYQQILGQGPKLLIQFQNNGVVDDSQLPKDRFSAERLKGVDSTLKIQPAKLEDSAVYLCASSLEGNPNTEAFFGQGTRLTVV.

This clone showed up just once. The V gene is TRBV29-1, the J gene TRBJ1-1, with D possibly being TRBD1 (5 bases). The CDR3 contains 13 residues. Germline CDR1 reads SQVTM; CDR2 reads ANQGSEA. V was clipped by 8 bases and J by 0 bases, with 13 bases between them. CDR3 sequence reads: CSIAAGLNTEAFF. The CDR3 DNA sequence: TGCAGCATTGCAGCAGGGCTGAACACTGAAGCTTTCTTT.

For the CDR3, the DNA is TGTGCCAGTAGTACCCGCGGAGGTTGGTCAAGCGGGGTCTACAATGAGCAGTTCTTC. Protein sequence: CASSTRGGWSSGVYNEQFF. V gene TRBV19 combines with J gene TRBJ2-1, with 7 bases matching TRBD2. Germline V gene lookup returns CDR1 LNHDA and CDR2 SQIVND (reference sequence). V lost 4 bases and J lost 3; bases outside the gene matches: 18. The CDR3 totals 19 residues.

The chain has TRBV9 and TRBJ2-5; 7 bases map to TRBD2. The V and J ends lost 0 bases and 5 bases, in that order; junction bases with no gene match: 13. Germline V gene sequence: CDR1 SGDLS, CDR2 YYNGEE. CDR3 length equals 17 residues. The CDR3 nucleotides are TGTGCCAGCAGCGTAGGTCCGACTAGCTCATTAGGGGAGACCCAGTACTTC. Residues: CASSVGPTSSLGETQYF.

The chain is built from TRBV4-1 and TRBJ2-7, with 7 nucleotides matching TRBD1. The CDR3 runs to 15 residues. The germline gives CDR1 MGHRA, CDR2 YSYEKL. V dropped 4 bases and J dropped 1; count of bases not matched to a gene: 7. The CDR3 nucleotides read TGCGCCAGCAGCCGGTTACAGGGGCCTTCCTACGAGCAGTACTTC. Its protein is CASSRLQGPSYEQYF.